This is a list of T cell receptor beta chains from one sample in a study of monozygotic twins with inflammatory bowel disease. Reprocessing the 5' RACE reads, TCRdb reports a single entry for every CDR3 protein and omits DNA. The sample table includes roughly 120,000 distinct CDR3 sequences. The sequencing input was blood. The receptor set was obtained from a human donor with ulcerative colitis or Crohn's disease, or a healthy co-twin of an affected twin (not recorded which). Both conserved end residues are part of each CDR3. The order of the fields is V gene, J gene, CDR3 protein.

V: TRBV20-1
J: TRBJ1-1
CDR3: CSAQTGPGDTEAFF

V: TRBV15
J: TRBJ1-2
CDR3: CATTPGQGHGYTF

V: TRBV19
J: TRBJ1-1
CDR3: CASSSQGQGAGAFF

V: TRBV29-1
J: TRBJ1-2
CDR3: CSVAWQNYGYTF

V: TRBV12-3/TRBV12-4
J: TRBJ2-7
CDR3: CASSRLASSYEQYF

V: TRBV14
J: TRBJ2-1
CDR3: CASSPGLAGGFSSYNEQFF

V: TRBV2
J: TRBJ1-2
CDR3: CASRGEYGGYTF

V: TRBV20-1
J: TRBJ2-3
CDR3: CSARKDGFTDTQYF

V: TRBV20-1
J: TRBJ2-1
CDR3: CSARKTSGYNEQFF

V: TRBV27
J: TRBJ2-7
CDR3: CASSQTENSYEQYF

V: TRBV5-6
J: TRBJ2-7
CDR3: CASSWGVNRAHEQYF

V: TRBV4-2
J: TRBJ2-7
CDR3: CASSQDPGSSYEQYF

V: TRBV27
J: TRBJ2-1
CDR3: CASSTPSGGADEQFF

V: TRBV5-6
J: TRBJ2-7
CDR3: CASSSWLGLAGASYEQYF

V: TRBV7-2
J: TRBJ2-7
CDR3: CASSLGKLSYEQYF

V: TRBV3-1
J: TRBJ1-2
CDR3: CASSQVGGGPNYGYTF

V: TRBV20-1
J: TRBJ2-1
CDR3: CSAPPSEAYNEQFF

V: TRBV20-1
J: TRBJ2-7
CDR3: CSALAPYEQYF

V: TRBV9
J: TRBJ2-5
CDR3: CASSIGQGLAGPIETQYF

V: TRBV20-1
J: TRBJ2-3
CDR3: CSAALSSGRADTQYF

V: TRBV11-2
J: TRBJ2-1
CDR3: CASSPQGLAGLEQFF

V: TRBV6-2/TRBV6-3
J: TRBJ2-7
CDR3: CASSPTSRSYEQYF

V: TRBV9
J: TRBJ2-1
CDR3: CASSFGLAGTYNEQFF